These 32 T cell receptor beta chains were sequenced from one sample in a study of blood T cell repertoires in COVID-19. Clones were sequenced by immunoSEQ multiplex PCR, and TCRdb holds only the in-frame ones, with some missing. Among about 55,000 clones, around 83% were seen once, and the ten largest hold less than 2%. Sequencing was done on a sample of peripheral blood. Source of these receptors: a woman aged 55-70 years with acute or convalescent COVID-19.

This chain links TRBV4-2 with TRBJ2-3; D is possibly TRBD2 (6 bases). Germline CDR1 reads LGHNA; CDR2 reads YNFKEQ. V lost 2 bases and J 2 bases, leaving 11 bases between the germline ends. The CDR3 runs to 15 residues. Here the CDR3 DNA reads TGTGCCAGCAGCCAAACGGGACTCCTCACAGATACGCAGTATTTT. Amino acids: CASSQTGLLTDTQYF.

The chain has TRBV7-8 and TRBJ1-4; maybe TRBD1 (5 bases). CDR1 SGHVS and CDR2 FQNEAQ come from the germline V gene. V was shortened by 2 bases and J by 4 bases, with 11 bases between the two germline ends. The CDR3 is 15 residues long. The CDR3 sequence is CASSLRGHGNEKLFF. CDR3 nucleotide sequence: TGTGCCAGCAGCTTACGAGGACACGGTAATGAAAAACTGTTTTTT.

DNA for the CDR3: TGTGCCAGCAGTTCCCAGACTGCGAGAGAGACCCAGTACTTC. Protein product: CASSSQTARETQYF. The chain employs TRBV27 and TRBJ2-5, with D uncertain. The CDR3 sequence is 14 residues long. V lost 4 bases to trimming and J lost 4 bases, with 13 bases between them. The germline V gene has CDR1 MNHEY and CDR2 SMNVEV (reference sequence).

This clone appeared a few times. The chain recombines TRBV30 with TRBJ1-2, with D perhaps TRBD1 (5 bases). Looked up from germline, CDR1 is GTSNPN and CDR2 is SVGIG (reference sequence). The V and J ends lost 8 bases and 0 bases respectively, with 25 bases between them. This CDR3 comprises 17 residues. CDR3 residues: CASRAGIRSYSNYGYTF. The CDR3 DNA is TGTGCCAGCCGAGCAGGGATACGGTCGTACTCTAACTATGGCTACACCTTC.

CDR3 amino acids: CASSLNGGGSLNTEAFF. CDR3 sequence (DNA): TGTGCCAGCAGCTTAAATGGCGGGGGCAGCTTGAACACTGAAGCTTTCTTT. V and J are TRBV7-6 and TRBJ1-1, with D possibly TRBD1 on 6 matching bases. The CDR3 runs to 17 residues. CDR1 is SGHVS, CDR2 FNYEAQ, per germline. Trimming took 2 bases from V and 0 from J, leaving 16 bases between them.

The genes are TRBV27 and TRBJ2-7, with TRBD2 as a possible D gene (6 bases). V gave up 7 bases and J gave up 3 bases, with 22 bases separating them. The length of the CDR3 is 16 residues. Per germline, CDR1 MNHEY and CDR2 SMNVEV (reference sequence). CDR3 region: CASTPFRGGAFYEQYF. CDR3 DNA: TGTGCCAGCACCCCCTTTAGGGGCGGGGCCTTCTACGAGCAGTACTTC.

The J gene is TRBJ1-3, the V gene TRBV2, with no clear D. The ends were cut back, 5 bases at V and 0 bases at J, with 2 bases in the middle. This CDR3 contains 12 residues. CDR1 and CDR2 from the germline V gene are SNHLY and FYNNEI. CDR3 bases: TGTGCCAGCAGTCGCTCTGGAAACACCATATATTTT. Its translation: CASSRSGNTIYF.

The chain couples TRBV7-3 to TRBJ1-2; 8 bases align to TRBD1. The J segment lost 8 bases and the V segment lost 5 bases, leaving 16 bases of the junction unmatched. Germline CDR1 and CDR2: SGHTA and FQGTGA. CDR3 length: 16 amino acids. The CDR3 is CASSPTGTGGRSGYTF. The CDR3 DNA is TGTGCCAGCAGCCCCACCGGGACAGGCGGCCGAAGCGGCTACACCTTC.

The chain links TRBV7-2 to TRBJ2-7; possible D gene TRBD1, 5 bases. CDR3 length: 14 amino acids. Germline assignment: CDR1 SGHTA and CDR2 FQGNSA. V was cut by 2 bases and J by 2 bases, with 10 bases left in between. CDR3 nucleotides: TGTGCCAGCAGCTTATCCCAGGGCCCCTACGAGCAGTACTTC. Translating it yields CASSLSQGPYEQYF.

This clone has just a few counts. The rearrangement links TRBV30 to TRBJ2-7; possibly TRBD2 for D (5 bases). The CDR3 sequence is 13 residues long. V gave up 4 bases and J gave up 4 bases, with 14 bases separating them. Per the germline V gene, CDR1 is GTSNPN and CDR2 is SVGIG (reference sequence). The CDR3: CAWNGKNPYEQYF. CDR3 DNA sequence: TGTGCCTGGAACGGGAAGAACCCTTACGAGCAGTACTTC.

The chain combines TRBV3-1 (or the pseudogene TRBV3-2) with TRBJ1-2, with 10 bases fitting TRBD1. V shed 3 bases, J shed 8 bases, and the junction held 12 bases outside the gene matches. The CDR3 loop spans 16 amino acids. Germline loops: CDR1 LGHDT, CDR2 YNNKEL (reference sequence). CDR3 DNA: TGTGCCAGCAGCCAGGGGACAGGGGCCCGCATCCGGGGCTACACCTTC. It yields the protein CASSQGTGARIRGYTF.

The J gene is TRBJ2-6, the V gene TRBV5-1; TRBD1 agrees at 7 bases. V lost 3 bases, J lost 0 bases, and 12 bases stayed unmatched. CDR1 SGHRS and CDR2 YFSETQ come from the germline V gene. The CDR3 loop spans 19 amino acids. The chain's CDR3 is CASSSSLMGQSSGANVLTF. CDR3 coding DNA: TGCGCCAGCAGCTCTAGTTTAATGGGACAGTCCTCTGGGGCCAACGTCCTGACTTTC.

The chain links TRBV5-4 to TRBJ2-2, with TRBD2 matching over 8 bases. The CDR3 has 16 amino acids. CDR1 is SGHNT, CDR2 YYREEE, per germline (reference sequence). J was trimmed by 1 base and V by 4 bases; bases with no gene match: 6. The CDR3 DNA reads as TGTGCCAGCAGCATAGCGGGACTAGGGAACACCGGGGAGCTGTTTTTT. Translation gives CASSIAGLGNTGELFF.

Written as DNA, the CDR3 is TGTGCCAGCAGTCCCCGGACTAGCGGGAACCACTACGAGCAGTACTTC. Translation: CASSPRTSGNHYEQYF. The J gene is TRBJ2-7, the V gene TRBV27; 12 positions agree with TRBD2. The CDR3 consists of 16 residues. Germline assignment: CDR1 MNHEY and CDR2 SMNVEV (reference sequence). V trimming: 5 bases; J trimming: 3 bases; junction bases outside the gene matches: 8.

The rearrangement links TRBV16 to TRBJ2-1; 8 positions agree with TRBD2. CDR3 length equals 14 residues. Germline loops: CDR1 KGHSY, CDR2 FQNENV. The V gene end was trimmed by 0 bases and the J gene end by 6 bases; junction bases not matched to a gene: 1. CDR3 sequence reads: CASSQSRGGNEQFF. The CDR3 bases are TGTGCCAGCAGCCAATCTCGGGGGGGCAATGAGCAGTTCTTC.

The V and J genes are TRBV9 and TRBJ2-1; no definite D call. CDR1 is SGDLS, CDR2 YYNGEE, per germline. V was trimmed by 1 base and J by 5 bases, leaving 13 bases between them. The CDR3 totals 15 residues. The CDR3 here is CASSVQAKTNNEQFF. In DNA form, the CDR3 reads TGTGCCAGCAGCGTACAAGCGAAAACCAACAATGAGCAGTTCTTC.

This chain uses TRBV6-1 with TRBJ2-5; 10 bases fit TRBD1. Per the germline V gene, CDR1 is MNHNS and CDR2 is SASEGT. This CDR3 contains 16 residues. J lost 5 bases, V lost 1 base, and 7 bases had no gene match. The CDR3 is CASSEVLTGGRETQYF. The CDR3 bases are TGTGCCAGCAGTGAAGTTCTGACAGGGGGCAGGGAGACCCAGTACTTC.

The J gene is TRBJ1-2, the V gene TRBV29-1; D gene uncertain. Germline V CDR1 and CDR2: SQVTM, ANQGSEA. The germline V and J ends were trimmed by 4 bases and 4 bases, with 16 bases remaining between them. The CDR3 has 14 amino acids. This CDR3 reads CSVAQDGVTYGYTF. The CDR3 DNA reads TGCAGCGTTGCCCAAGACGGAGTTACCTATGGCTACACCTTC.

V is TRBV6-6 and J is TRBJ1-5, with 8 bases lining up with TRBD1. CDR1 is MNHNY and CDR2 is SVGAGI in the germline V gene (reference sequence). This CDR3 contains 14 residues. The V gene end was trimmed by 6 bases and the J gene end by 7 bases; junction bases not matched to a gene: 8. The chain's CDR3 is CASRDREFNQPQHF. The CDR3 bases are TGTGCCAGCAGGGACAGGGAGTTTAACCAGCCCCAGCATTTT.

The CDR3 sequence is CASSVADRADQPQHF. DNA for the CDR3: TGTGCCAGCAGCGTAGCGGACAGGGCGGATCAGCCCCAGCATTTT. This chain joins TRBV9 and TRBJ1-5; 8 bases agree with TRBD1. Germline CDR1 and CDR2: SGDLS and YYNGEE. The V segment lost 0 bases and the J segment 5 bases; nucleotides outside the gene matches: 4. The CDR3 has 15 residues.

The chain uses TRBV30 and TRBJ2-5; 8 bases fit TRBD2. V shed 1 base, J shed 1 base, and the junction held 5 bases outside the gene matches. Germline V gives CDR1 GTSNPN, CDR2 SVGIG (reference sequence). The CDR3 totals 15 residues. CDR3 in amino acids: CAWSAGGGPQETQYF. The CDR3 DNA reads TGTGCCTGGAGTGCTGGCGGGGGGCCCCAAGAGACCCAGTACTTC.

The V call is TRBV28, the J call TRBJ1-1, with D unclear. This CDR3 has 15 amino acids. The germline V gene encodes CDR1 MDHEN and CDR2 SYDVKM. Trimming shortened V by 2 bases and J by 1 base, and 11 bases separated the two germline ends. The CDR3 loop reads CASSLKLGENTEAFF. Written as DNA, the CDR3 is TGTGCCAGCAGTTTAAAGCTCGGGGAGAACACTGAAGCTTTCTTT.

The chain uses TRBV19 and TRBJ1-2; TRBD1 aligns across 9 bases. Trimming took 0 bases from V and 3 from J; bases not matched to a gene: 14. Germline V CDR1 and CDR2: LNHDA, SQIVND (reference sequence). The CDR3 totals 19 residues. CDR3 in amino acids: CASSIDWIFRQGVDYGYTF. The CDR3 region has the DNA TGTGCCAGTAGTATAGATTGGATTTTTCGACAGGGGGTAGACTATGGCTACACCTTC.

The rearrangement joins TRBV6-4 to TRBJ2-3; D unclear. V lost 0 bases to trimming and J lost 5 bases, with 6 bases between them. Germline assignment: CDR1 MRHNA and CDR2 SNTAGT. The CDR3 contains 13 residues. The CDR3 DNA reads as TGTGCCAGCAGTGACTCGATAGTAGATACGCAGTATTTT. The encoded protein is CASSDSIVDTQYF.

This chain connects TRBV10-3 to TRBJ2-3, with 8 bases identical to TRBD2. This CDR3 has 15 residues. V dropped 6 bases and J dropped 1; count of bases not matched to a gene: 6. The V gene's germline CDR1 is ENHRY and CDR2 SYGVKD. The CDR3 loop is CAISQAGVGTDTQYF. The CDR3 DNA is TGTGCCATCAGCCAAGCGGGAGTGGGCACAGATACGCAGTATTTT.

V is TRBV6-6 and J is TRBJ2-1, with 7 bases fitting TRBD2. V lost 0 bases and J lost 5; bases outside the gene matches: 7. Germline assignment: CDR1 MNHNY and CDR2 SVGAGI (reference sequence). The CDR3 consists of 16 residues. The CDR3 nucleotides are TGTGCCAGCAGTTACTCGGCCCCTAGCGGAAACAATGAGCAGTTCTTC. It translates to CASSYSAPSGNNEQFF.

The rearrangement uses TRBV24-1 and TRBJ1-1; tentatively, D is TRBD1 (5 bases). The CDR3 contains 13 residues. Germline CDR1 KGHDR, CDR2 SFDVKD. Trimming stripped 12 bases from V and 4 bases from J, with 17 bases between. The CDR3 DNA reads TGTGCCGTCGGACTATTCGGGGCCACTGAAGCTTTCTTT. It specifies CAVGLFGATEAFF.

This clone occurred once. This rearrangement joins TRBV20-1 to TRBJ1-5, with unresolved D. Trimming pared 3 bases from V and 1 base from J, leaving 4 bases between. This CDR3 is 12 amino acids long. The germline gives CDR1 DFQATT, CDR2 SNEGSKA (reference sequence). In DNA form, the CDR3 reads TGCAGTGCTAGTTCAAGCAATCAGCCCCAGCATTTT. This codes for CSASSSNQPQHF.

J is TRBJ2-7 and V is TRBV20-1; D is perhaps TRBD2 (6 bases). The CDR3 spans 11 residues. Germline V lookup: CDR1 DFQATT, CDR2 SNEGSKA (reference sequence). The germline V and J ends were trimmed by 2 bases and 6 bases, with 8 bases remaining between them. For the CDR3, the DNA is TGCAGTGCTAGAATAGCGGCCGAGCAGTACTTC. Encoded protein: CSARIAAEQYF.

V is TRBV10-1 and J is TRBJ2-1; D gene uncertain. Trimming removed 7 bases from V and 4 bases from J, with 20 bases in between. There are 16 residues in the CDR3. Germline V gives CDR1 WNHNN, CDR2 SYGVQD (reference sequence). The CDR3 region has the DNA TGCGCCAGCACCTTCTTGGAAACAGACCGATACAATGAGCAGTTCTTC. Protein: CASTFLETDRYNEQFF.

The chain carries TRBV9 and TRBJ1-3; D gene ambiguous. This CDR3 region has 16 residues. The V gene lost 0 bases and the J gene lost 0 bases, with 10 bases spanning the gap. Germline-derived CDR1 and CDR2 are SGDLS and YYNGEE. DNA for the CDR3: TGTGCCAGCAGCGTAGAAAGTGGTAGCTCTGGAAACACCATATATTTT. This gives the protein CASSVESGSSGNTIYF.

V gene TRBV11-3 combines with J gene TRBJ2-1; 7 bases are shared with TRBD2. The CDR3 extends over 16 amino acids. Germline V gene data show CDR1 as SGHNT and CDR2 as YENEEA. Trimming took 3 bases from V and 1 from J; bases not matched to a gene: 6. The DNA for the CDR3 is TGTGCCAGCAGCTTCTCGGCTAGCGGTTCCTACAATGAGCAGTTCTTC. It translates to CASSFSASGSYNEQFF.